The source of this T cell receptor beta chain is a study of identical twins. Study-wide results and caveats: Cord blood's abundant beta clonotypes had fewer insertions, unlike memory repertoires.

TCRdb re-called the 5' RACE reads through MiXCR, storing one row per CDR3 protein. Among about 520,000 distinct CDR3 sequences listed, less than 25% were seen once. On this clonotype: The antigen is undetermined.

The same data also went into a second study, on T cells expressing NK-cell markers.

This sequence originates from a woman in her late teens or twenties in good health. The sequencing input was CD4+ T cells sorted from blood.

CDR3 sequence reads: CAISSGPDTDTQYF. The CDR3 region has the DNA TGTGCCATTAGCAGCGGCCCCGACACAGATACGCAGTATTTT. The chain couples TRBV15 to TRBJ2-3; the D gene is possibly TRBD2 (5 bases). The V gene lost 10 bases and the J gene lost 2 bases, with 16 bases spanning the gap. The CDR3 is 14 residues long. Germline CDR1 and CDR2: LNHNV and YYDKDF (reference sequence). Drawing the rest from reference TRBV15 and TRBJ2-3, the complete variable domain is DAMVIQNPRYQVTQFGKPVTLSCSQTLNHNVMYWYQQKSSQAPKLLFHYYDKDFNNEADTPDNFQSRRPNTSFCFLDIRSPGLGDTAMYLCAISSGPDTDTQYFGPGTRLTVL.